This T cell receptor (beta chain) came from a study of cytotoxic CD8 clonotypes in ibrutinib-treated CLL. Study-wide points: Patients with sustained remission and those progressing were sampled at differing times.

Here immunoSEQ multiplex PCR was the method, and the copy in TCRdb shows in-frame clones only, minus some. The sample yields about 200,000 clones, 75% to 80% seen once. CDR1 SGHNT and CDR2 YYREEE come from the germline V gene (reference sequence). Deletions cut 3 bases from V and 0 bases from J, with 16 bases between. The CDR3 loop spans 17 amino acids. A note on this clone: Its antigen is unknown.

This rearrangement joins TRBV5-4 to TRBJ2-1; D may be TRBD1 (6 bases). The TCR originated in a human donor with chronic lymphocytic leukemia. Specimen: PBMCs, collected after 12 months of ibrutinib treatment. This CDR3 is CASSSPTGRSSYNEQFF. CDR3 sequence (DNA): TGTGCCAGCAGCTCCCCCACAGGGCGGTCCTCCTACAATGAGCAGTTCTTC.